Following are 5 T cell receptor beta chains from one sample sequenced in a study of OX40 agonist ivuxolimab in advanced cancers. Here immunoSEQ multiplex PCR was the method, and the copy in TCRdb shows in-frame clones only, minus some. The data contain tens of thousands of clones, around four fifths of them singletons. This specimen was CD4+ or CD8+ T cells sorted from blood, taken in a trial of the OX40 agonist ivuxolimab. The receptors come from an adult with an advanced solid tumor such as melanoma, head and neck, liver or kidney cancer.

The chain has TRBV11-2 and TRBJ2-7; TRBD2 matches at 7 bases. This CDR3 has 15 amino acids. Germline values: CDR1 SGHAT, CDR2 FQNNGV. The junction had 8 bases not matched to a gene; V was cut back by 5 bases and J by 1 base. The CDR3 nucleotides read TGTGCCAGCAGCGTCACAGCGGGGCCTTCCTACGAGCAGTACTTC. It codes for CASSVTAGPSYEQYF.

The chain's CDR3 is CASSGQGGAYEQYF. The DNA of the CDR3 is TGTGCCAGCTCCGGACAGGGTGGGGCCTACGAGCAGTACTTC. The rearrangement joins TRBV5-4 to TRBJ2-7; 8 nucleotides agree with TRBD1. The germline V gene encodes CDR1 SGHNT and CDR2 YYREEE (reference sequence). V was pared by 7 bases and J by 2 bases, with 8 bases of the junction left unmatched. The CDR3 extends over 14 amino acids.

The CDR3 here is CASSIEVGTGIETQYF. DNA for the CDR3: TGTGCCAGTAGTATAGAGGTCGGGACAGGGATCGAGACCCAGTACTTC. V is TRBV19 and J is TRBJ2-5; 9 bases line up with TRBD1. J gave up 5 bases and V 0 bases, and 7 bases lay outside the gene matches. CDR3 length: 16 amino acids. CDR1 LNHDA and CDR2 SQIVND come from the germline V gene (reference sequence). The entire variable domain, with the rest obtained from reference TRBV19 and TRBJ2-5, is as follows: DGGITQSPKYLFRKEGQNVTLSCEQNLNHDAMYWYRQDPGQGLRLIYYSQIVNDFQKGDIAEGYSVSREKKESFPLTVTSAQKNPTAFYLCASSIEVGTGIETQYFGPGTRLLVL.

The rearrangement joins TRBV6-1 to TRBJ1-5; a weak D match, TRBD1 (5 bases). In germline, CDR1 is MNHNS, CDR2 SASEGT. This CDR3 is built from 13 residues. V lost 6 bases to trimming and J lost 7 bases, with 13 bases between them. The CDR3 DNA is TGTGCCAGCAGCCTGGGCAGGGAGCAGCCCCAGCATTTT. Translated, it gives CASSLGREQPQHF.

The V call is TRBV2, the J call TRBJ2-7; perhaps TRBD1 as D (6 bases). The CDR3 has 14 amino acids. V was pared by 6 bases and J by 3 bases, with 15 bases between. The germline gives CDR1 SNHLY, CDR2 FYNNEI. CDR3 in DNA: TGTGCCAGCAGAGAGACAGGCCGGAGCTACGAGCAGTACTTC. Amino acids: CASRETGRSYEQYF.